This T cell receptor (beta chain) was recorded in a study of identical twins. Study-level findings and limits: Twin pairs had excess sharing that was weaker in beta out-of-frame sequences. Conclusions were based on cross-sectional statistical analysis, without following the same donors.

TCRdb fed the 5' RACE reads into MiXCR, producing one record per CDR3 protein. The sample has a few hundred thousand distinct CDR3 sequences, more than 8% seen once. Between the trimmed V and J ends, which lost 0 bases and 2 bases, there was a span of 11 bases. CDR1 is LGHNA, CDR2 YSLEER, per germline. CDR3 size: 15 residues. This clonotype was detected ten times or more. Its matching antigen is unknown. These sequences were also reported in another study, on yellow fever vaccine responses in identical twins.

This TCR came from a woman between 18 and 30 years old in good health. Sequences were obtained from CD8+ T cells sorted from blood. The rearrangement joins TRBV4-3 to TRBJ2-7; TRBD2 is a possible D gene (6 bases). The CDR3 loop reads CASSQDRRLAYEQYF. The CDR3 nucleotides read TGCGCCAGCAGCCAAGATAGGAGACTAGCCTACGAGCAGTACTTC.